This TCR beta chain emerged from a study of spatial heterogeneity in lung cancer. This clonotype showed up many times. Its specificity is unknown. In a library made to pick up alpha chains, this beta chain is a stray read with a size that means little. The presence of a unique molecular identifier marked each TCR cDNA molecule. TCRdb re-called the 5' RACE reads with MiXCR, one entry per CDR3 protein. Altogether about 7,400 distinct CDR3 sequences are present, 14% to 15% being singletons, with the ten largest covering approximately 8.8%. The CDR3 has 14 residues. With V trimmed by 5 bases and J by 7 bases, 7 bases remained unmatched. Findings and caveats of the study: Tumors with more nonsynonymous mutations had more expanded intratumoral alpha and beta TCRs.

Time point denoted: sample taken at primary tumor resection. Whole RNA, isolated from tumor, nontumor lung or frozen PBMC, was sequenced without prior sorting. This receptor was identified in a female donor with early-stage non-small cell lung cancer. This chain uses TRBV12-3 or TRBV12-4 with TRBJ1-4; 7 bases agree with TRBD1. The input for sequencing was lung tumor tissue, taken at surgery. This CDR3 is CASSPGGTVEKLFF. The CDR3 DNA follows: TGTGCCAGCAGTCCTGGGGGGACAGTTGAAAAACTGTTTTTT.